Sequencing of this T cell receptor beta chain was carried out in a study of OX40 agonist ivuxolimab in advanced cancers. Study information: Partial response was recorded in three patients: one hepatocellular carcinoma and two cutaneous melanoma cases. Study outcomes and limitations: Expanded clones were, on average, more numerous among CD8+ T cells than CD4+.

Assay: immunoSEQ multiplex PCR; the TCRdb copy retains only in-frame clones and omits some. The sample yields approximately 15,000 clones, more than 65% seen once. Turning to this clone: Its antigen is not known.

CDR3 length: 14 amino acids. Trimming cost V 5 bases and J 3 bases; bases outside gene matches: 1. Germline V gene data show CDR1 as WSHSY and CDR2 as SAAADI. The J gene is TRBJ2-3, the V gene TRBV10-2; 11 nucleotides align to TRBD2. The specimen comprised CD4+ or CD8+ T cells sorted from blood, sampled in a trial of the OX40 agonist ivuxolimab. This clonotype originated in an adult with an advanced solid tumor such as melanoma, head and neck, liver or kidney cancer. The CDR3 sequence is CASSLAGGTDTQYF. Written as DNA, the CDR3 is TGCGCCAGCAGTTTAGCGGGAGGGACAGATACGCAGTATTTT.